Reported below is one TCR beta chain. No antigen is known for it. The germline V gene has CDR1 SGHVS and CDR2 FQNEAQ. This CDR3 spans 17 amino acids. J lost 6 bases, V lost 3 bases, and 13 bases had no gene match. The record originates from a study of OX40 agonist ivuxolimab in advanced cancers. The wider study: The diagnoses of dose-escalation patients were hepatocellular carcinoma, melanoma, renal cell or head and neck cancer. There were three patients with partial responses, one having hepatocellular carcinoma and two cutaneous melanoma. Findings and caveats of the study: Relative to CD4+, CD8+ T cells held more expanded clones on average.

Autoimmune disease history or systemic immunosuppression barred patients. TCRdb keeps only in-frame clones here, not all; method: immunoSEQ multiplex PCR. In the table there are about 44,000 clones, around 80% of which are singletons. The source is an adult with an advanced solid tumor such as melanoma, head and neck, liver or kidney cancer. The sequencing used CD4+ or CD8+ T cells sorted from blood, collected in a trial of the OX40 agonist ivuxolimab. The V call is TRBV7-8, the J call TRBJ1-5, with 8 bases matching TRBD1. CDR3 bases: TGTGCCAGCAGCTTTTCTGGTGGACAGGGTGGAGGTCAGCCCCAGCATTTT. Residues: CASSFSGGQGGGQPQHF.